This TCR beta chain originates from a study of PD-1 blockade in classical Hodgkin lymphoma. Turning to the study itself: Patients were infused with nivolumab 3 mg/kg every 2 weeks.

Assay: immunoSEQ multiplex PCR; the TCRdb copy retains only in-frame clones and omits some. This table holds approximately 98,000 clones, 89% found once. Every single patient, without exception, relapsed after autologous stem cell transplantation, and brentuximab vedotin exposure varied. Best outcomes ranged across complete response, partial response and progressive disease. CDR1 is SGHRS and CDR2 is YFSETQ in the germline V gene. V shed 0 bases and J 1 base; nucleotides not matched to a gene: 1. The CDR3 length is 15 residues. Overall study findings and caveats: Compared with healthy donors, newly diagnosed patients reportedly showed lower baseline TCR diversity. Prior to therapy, complete responders displayed diversity much like that of newly diagnosed patients.

With respect to this clone: Its target is not known.

The sample in question was peripheral blood mononuclear cells (PBMCs), obtained before the second cycle of nivolumab. This clonotype was obtained from a human donor with classical Hodgkin lymphoma. The chain is built from TRBV5-1 and TRBJ2-3; TRBD1 matches at 8 bases. The CDR3 coding sequence is TGCGCCAGCAGCTTGGCGGGACAGGGCACAGATACGCAGTATTTT. Its translation: CASSLAGQGTDTQYF.